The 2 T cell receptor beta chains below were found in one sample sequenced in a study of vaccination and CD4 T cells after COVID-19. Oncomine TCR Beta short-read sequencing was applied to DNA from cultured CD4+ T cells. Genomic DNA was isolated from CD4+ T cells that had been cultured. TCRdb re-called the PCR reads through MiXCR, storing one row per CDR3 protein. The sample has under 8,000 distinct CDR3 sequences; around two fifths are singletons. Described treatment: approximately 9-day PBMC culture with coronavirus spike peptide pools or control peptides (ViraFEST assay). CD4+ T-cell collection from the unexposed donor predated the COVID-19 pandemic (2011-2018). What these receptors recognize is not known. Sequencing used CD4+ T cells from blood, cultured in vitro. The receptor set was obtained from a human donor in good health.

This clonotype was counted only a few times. CDR3 bases: TGTGCCACCAGTGTGGCAGATACGCAGTATTTT. This sequence encodes CATSVADTQYF. The chain carries TRBV24-1 and TRBJ2-3, with no clear D. Germline-derived CDR1 and CDR2 are KGHDR and SFDVKD. This CDR3 contains 11 residues. Trimming took off 5 bases at V and 4 bases at J, with 3 bases between the two ends.

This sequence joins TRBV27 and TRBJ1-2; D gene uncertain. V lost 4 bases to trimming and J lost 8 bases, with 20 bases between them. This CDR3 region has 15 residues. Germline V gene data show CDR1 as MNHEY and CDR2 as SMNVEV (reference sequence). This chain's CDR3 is CASSSLSGSYAGYTF. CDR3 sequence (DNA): TGTGCCAGCAGTTCCCTCTCCGGGTCATACGCGGGCTACACCTTC.